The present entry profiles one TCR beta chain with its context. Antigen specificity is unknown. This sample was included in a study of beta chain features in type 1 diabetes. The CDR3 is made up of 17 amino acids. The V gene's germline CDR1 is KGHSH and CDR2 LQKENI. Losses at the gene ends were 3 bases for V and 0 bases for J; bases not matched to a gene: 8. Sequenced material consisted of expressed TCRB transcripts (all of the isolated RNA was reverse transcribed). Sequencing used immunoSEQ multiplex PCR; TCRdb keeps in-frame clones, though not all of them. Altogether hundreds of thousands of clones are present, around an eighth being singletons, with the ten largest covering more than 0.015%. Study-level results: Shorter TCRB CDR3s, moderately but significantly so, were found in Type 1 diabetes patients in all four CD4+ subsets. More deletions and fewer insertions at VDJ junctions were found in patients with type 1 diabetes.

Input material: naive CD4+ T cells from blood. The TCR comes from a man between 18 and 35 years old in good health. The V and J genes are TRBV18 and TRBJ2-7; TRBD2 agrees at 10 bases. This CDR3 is CASSPPGLAARSYEQYF. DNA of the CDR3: TGTGCCAGCTCACCCCCTGGACTAGCGGCGCGCTCCTACGAGCAGTACTTC.